These T cell receptor beta chains were read from a single sample in a study of blood T cell repertoires in COVID-19. Clones were sequenced by immunoSEQ multiplex PCR, and TCRdb holds only the in-frame ones, with some missing. This table has 300,000 or so clones, 90% appearing once. Sequenced input: PBMCs or T cells enriched from blood (not recorded which). The source is a woman younger than 45 who had recovered from COVID-19. CDR3s include the opening cysteine and the closing phenylalanine or tryptophan. D genes are given only for firm matches.

>TRBD2|TRBJ2-1|TRBV7-9
CASSLDASGSNEQFF
TGTGCCAGCAGCTTAGACGCTAGCGGGAGCAATGAGCAGTTCTTC
>.|TRBJ2-3|TRBV18
CASSLRGGPTDTQYF
TGTGCCAGCTCACTCAGGGGCGGACCCACAGATACGCAGTATTTT
>TRBD2|TRBJ2-7|TRBV9
CASSPGLAGTYEQYF
TGTGCCAGCAGTCCCGGACTAGCGGGCACCTACGAGCAGTACTTC
>TRBD2|TRBJ2-7|TRBV5-5
CASSLGLAGLYEQYF
TGTGCCAGCAGCTTGGGACTAGCGGGGCTCTACGAGCAGTACTTC
>.|TRBJ1-2|TRBV4-3
CASSQDPPAGWGTNYGYTF
TGCGCCAGCAGCCAAGACCCTCCGGCAGGGTGGGGAACTAACTATGGCTACACCTTC
>.|TRBJ1-1|TRBV9
CASSMDIGGANTEAFF
TGTGCCAGCAGCATGGACATTGGGGGGGCGAACACTGAAGCTTTCTTT
>.|TRBJ1-2|TRBV5-1
CASSLTGWTNYGYTF
TGCGCCAGCAGCCTCACAGGGTGGACTAACTATGGCTACACCTTC
>.|TRBJ2-1|TRBV7-2
CASSTGLPLQFF
TGTGCCAGCAGTACGGGACTCCCCCTGCAGTTCTTC
>.|TRBJ2-5|TRBV29-1
CSARQQETQYF
TGCAGCGCCCGACAGCAAGAGACCCAGTACTTC
>.|TRBJ2-7|TRBV5-1
CASSSGYEQYF
TGCGCCAGCAGTTCAGGGTACGAGCAGTACTTC
>.|TRBJ2-2|TRBV10-3
CAISELASINTGELFF
TGTGCCATCAGTGAATTAGCTTCTATAAACACCGGGGAGCTGTTTTTT